A single TCR beta chain is shown here with its context. Its target antigen remains unknown. No base quality values were provided; no much bigger clone lies one nucleotide off. The data derive from a study of T cell responses to AZD1222 COVID-19 vaccine listed by TCRdb under 2021. Turning to the overall study: A total of 233 trial participants underwent TCR sequencing, of whom about 200 had received two doses of AZD1222 and about 26 had received two doses of the MenACWY control vaccine. Trial participants were enrolled by age into subgroups of 18-55, 56-69 and 70-plus years, and about 150, 27 and 61 TCR-sequenced participants, respectively, were included in these subgroups.

The CDR3 regions of human TCRbeta chains were analyzed by immunosequencing. From the authors' description of their analysis: Repertoire TCRs were matched against a reference library of SARS-CoV-2-specific TCRs generated with the MIRA antigen-specificity platform. Breadth was defined as the fraction of unique TCRs that were SARS-CoV-2-associated. Depth was defined as the fraction of total T cells that were SARS-CoV-2-associated. Each spike-specific TCR was assigned to its reactive spike region and to a CD4 or CD8 class using the MIRA data. Log10-transformed breadth and depth values were compared by one-way ANOVA with Sidak's multiple comparisons tests. This is the immuneACCESS table as TCRdb keeps it, with only in-frame sequences that have V and J called. A part of the clones is gone; compared with another copy, unresolved V genes explain less than half, and the rest is unexplained. That table furnishes V, J and clone size, whereas the DNA furnished D and trimming. This sample holds about 110,000 clones; about 91% were observed only once. The top ten hold roughly 6.7% of the sample.

Findings and caveats that apply to the study as a whole: Conclusions about previously exposed vaccinees were limited because only six or seven AZD1222 recipients were SARS-CoV-2 seropositive at baseline. The 56-69-year group was small, and its depth increase did not reach significance, likely because of low power. After two AZD1222 doses, both the breadth and the depth of spike-specific TCRs were significantly higher than at day 0 and than in MenACWY recipients. Nearly half of unique spike-specific TCRs reportedly recognized epitopes outside regions mutated in the B.1.351 and B.1.1.7 variants. Participants were mostly white British and included more females than males, and it was suggested by the authors that clonal diversity may have been underestimated. CD4 TCRs associated with the vaccine covered the entire spike protein, and the dominant responses were in regions 160-218 and 743-854. Because no day 14 peak-response samples were available, repertoires were characterized only after the peak T cell response.

Sequences ENHRY (CDR1) and SYGVKD (CDR2) are obtained from the germline V gene. Deletion took 6 bases off V and 4 bases off J, with a span of 18 bases between the germline ends. CDR3 length: 15 amino acids, cysteine to phenylalanine. Only CDR3 DNA remains: 45 bases, in frame from the first base. What the time point label conveys for this sample: about 28 days (+/-7) after the second vaccine dose. AZD1222 recipients given second doses at about 4 weeks or at about 12 weeks were pooled, since spike-specific TCR depth and breadth were not found to differ between the two schedules. Vaccinee samples came from UK trials COV001 and COV002, including a single-blind randomized controlled phase 2/3 trial of AZD1222 (ChAdOx1 nCoV-19) in healthy adults. For TCRbeta chain sequencing, PBMC samples from trial participants were taken at day 0 and at day 28 after the second dose.

The starting material was peripheral blood, obtained 28 days after the second AZD1222 dose. The chain is encoded by TRBV10-3 joined to TRBJ1-2; the D gene is perhaps TRBD1, on 5 matching bases. This sequence originates from an adult who received the AZD1222 COVID-19 vaccine. The DNA sequence is given as TGTGCCATCAGCCCCGCTAGGGACGGGGGCTATGGCTACACCTTC. Translation gives CAISPARDGGYGYTF.